This TCR beta chain comes out of a study of spatial heterogeneity in lung cancer. Points from the study as a whole: Tracking of tumor mutation counts was seen in expanded intratumoral alpha and beta TCR counts.

This clonotype is termed medium-sized. Its antigen is currently unknown. MiXCR was run by TCRdb on the 5' RACE reads, yielding one entry per CDR3 protein. The sample lists about 9,800 distinct CDR3 sequences, approximately 49% occurring once. Stated time point: sample taken at primary tumor resection. V was cut by 3 bases and J by 2 bases, with 9 bases left in between. CDR1 is LGHNA and CDR2 is YSLEER in the germline V gene. The CDR3 spans 14 residues. The chain links TRBV4-3 to TRBJ2-3; D uncertain. The source of this sequence is a female donor with early-stage non-small cell lung cancer. This specimen was lung tumor tissue, taken at surgery. The CDR3: CASSHLPSTDTQYF. CDR3 nucleotides: TGCGCCAGCAGCCACCTACCCTCCACAGATACGCAGTATTTT.